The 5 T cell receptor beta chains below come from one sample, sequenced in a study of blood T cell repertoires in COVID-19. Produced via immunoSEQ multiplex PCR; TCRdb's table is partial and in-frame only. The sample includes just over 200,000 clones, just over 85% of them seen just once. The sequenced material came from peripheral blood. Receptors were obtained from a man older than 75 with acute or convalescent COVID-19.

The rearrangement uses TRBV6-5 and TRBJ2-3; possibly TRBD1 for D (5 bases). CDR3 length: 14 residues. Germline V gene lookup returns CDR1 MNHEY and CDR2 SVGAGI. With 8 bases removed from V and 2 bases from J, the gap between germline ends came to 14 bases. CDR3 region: CASRSQGYTDTQYF. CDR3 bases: TGTGCCAGCCGCTCCCAGGGATACACAGATACGCAGTATTTT.

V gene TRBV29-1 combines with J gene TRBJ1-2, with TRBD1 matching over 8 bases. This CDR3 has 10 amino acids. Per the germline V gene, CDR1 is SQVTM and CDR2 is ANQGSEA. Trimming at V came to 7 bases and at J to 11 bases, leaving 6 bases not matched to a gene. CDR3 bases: TGCAGCGCTGGGGACAGGTCTTACACCTTC. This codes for CSAGDRSYTF. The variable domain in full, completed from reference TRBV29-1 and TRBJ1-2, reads SAVISQKPSRDICQRGTSLTIQCQVDSQVTMMFWYRQQPGQSLTLIATANQGSEATYESGFVIDKFPISRPNLTFSTLTVSNMSPEDSSIYLCSAGDRSYTFGSGTRLTVV.

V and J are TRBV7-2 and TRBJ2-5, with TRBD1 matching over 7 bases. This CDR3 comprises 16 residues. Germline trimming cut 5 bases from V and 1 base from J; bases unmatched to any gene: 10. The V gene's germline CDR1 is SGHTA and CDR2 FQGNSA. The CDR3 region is CASSGAAQGVQETQYF. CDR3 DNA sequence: TGTGCCAGCAGCGGTGCGGCGCAGGGGGTCCAAGAGACCCAGTACTTC.

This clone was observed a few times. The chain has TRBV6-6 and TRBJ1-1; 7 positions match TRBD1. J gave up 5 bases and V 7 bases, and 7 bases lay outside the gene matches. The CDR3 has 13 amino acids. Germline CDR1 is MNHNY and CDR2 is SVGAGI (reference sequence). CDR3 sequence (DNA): TGTGCCAGCATCCCAGGGGGTGGGACTGAAGCTTTCTTT. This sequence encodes CASIPGGGTEAFF.

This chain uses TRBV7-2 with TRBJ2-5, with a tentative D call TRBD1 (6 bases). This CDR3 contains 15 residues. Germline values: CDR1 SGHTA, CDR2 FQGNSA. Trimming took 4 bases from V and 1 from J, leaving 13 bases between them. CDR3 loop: CASSSQGVGQETQYF. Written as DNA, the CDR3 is TGTGCCAGCAGCTCACAGGGAGTCGGCCAAGAGACCCAGTACTTC. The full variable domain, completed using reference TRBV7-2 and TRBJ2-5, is GAGVSQSPSNKVTEKGKDVELRCDPISGHTALYWYRQSLGQGLEFLIYFQGNSAPDKSGLPSDRFSAERTGGSVSTLTIQRTQQEDSAVYLCASSSQGVGQETQYFGPGTRLLVL.